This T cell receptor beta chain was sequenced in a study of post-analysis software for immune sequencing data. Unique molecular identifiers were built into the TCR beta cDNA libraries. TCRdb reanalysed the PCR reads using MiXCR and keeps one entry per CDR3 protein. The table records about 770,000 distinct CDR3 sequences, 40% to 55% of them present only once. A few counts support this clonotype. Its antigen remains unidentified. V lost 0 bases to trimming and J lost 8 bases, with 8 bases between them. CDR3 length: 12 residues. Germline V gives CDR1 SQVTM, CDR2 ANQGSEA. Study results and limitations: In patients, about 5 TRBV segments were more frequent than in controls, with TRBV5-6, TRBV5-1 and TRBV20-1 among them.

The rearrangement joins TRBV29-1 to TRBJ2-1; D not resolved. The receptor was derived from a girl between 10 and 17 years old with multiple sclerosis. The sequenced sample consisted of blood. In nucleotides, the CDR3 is TGCAGCGTTGAAGATCTTGGCGATGAGCAGTTCTTC. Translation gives CSVEDLGDEQFF.